This T cell receptor (beta chain) was obtained from a study of control samples from healthy donors and cancer patients. The protocol was immunoSEQ multiplex PCR, while the TCRdb copy is restricted to in-frame clones and leaves out a portion. The sample consists of some 64,000 clones, 80% to 90% of them appearing once. The CDR3 spans 16 residues. V was pared by 1 base and J by 7 bases, with 7 bases of the junction left unmatched. Germline V gene sequence: CDR1 SGHVS, CDR2 FQNEAQ. This clone has a single count. V is TRBV7-8 and J is TRBJ1-5, with TRBD1 matching 10 bases. The receptor was derived from a woman in her fifties or sixties with head and neck cancer. The sample was PBMCs. Written as DNA, the CDR3 is TGTGCCAGCAGCTTAGGGGTGGGGACAGGGGACCAGCCCCAGCATTTT. The encoded protein is CASSLGVGTGDQPQHF.